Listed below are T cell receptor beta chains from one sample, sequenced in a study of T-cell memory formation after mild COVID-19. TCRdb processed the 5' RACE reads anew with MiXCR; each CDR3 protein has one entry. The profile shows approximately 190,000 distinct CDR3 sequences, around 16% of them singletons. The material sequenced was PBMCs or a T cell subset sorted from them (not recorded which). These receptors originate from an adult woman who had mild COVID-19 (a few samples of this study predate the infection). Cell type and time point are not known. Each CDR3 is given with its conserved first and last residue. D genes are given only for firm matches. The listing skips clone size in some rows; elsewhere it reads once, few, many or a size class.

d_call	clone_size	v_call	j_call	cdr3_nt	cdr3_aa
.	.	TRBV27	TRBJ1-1	TGTGCCAGCTCAGTTTCGTACGGACGCGGGACTGAAGCTTTCTTT	CASSVSYGRGTEAFF
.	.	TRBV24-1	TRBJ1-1	TGTGCCACCAGTGAGTCCGGGAAGATCACTGAAGCTTTCTTT	CATSESGKITEAFF
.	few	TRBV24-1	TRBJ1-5	TGTGCCACCAGTGATCGACAGAACAATCAGCCCCAGCATTTT	CATSDRQNNQPQHF
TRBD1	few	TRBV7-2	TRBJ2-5	TGTGCCAACGAGGACAGGGTCCAAGAGACCCAGTACTTC	CANEDRVQETQYF
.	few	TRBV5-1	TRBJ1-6	TGCGCCAGCAGCTTGGTGGTCGGGGCGGCGGGTAATTCACCCCTCCACTTT	CASSLVVGAAGNSPLHF
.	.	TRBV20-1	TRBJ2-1	TGCAGTGCGGGACGAGGAAGGTCCTACAATGAGCAGTTCTTC	CSAGRGRSYNEQFF
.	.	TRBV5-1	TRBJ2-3	TGCGCCAGCAGCTTGGACCAGGAATACCCGCAGTATTTT	CASSLDQEYPQYF
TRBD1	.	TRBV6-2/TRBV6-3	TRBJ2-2	TGTGCCAGCAGTTATCAGGGGGCGACGGTCCCCGGGGAGCTGTTTTTT	CASSYQGATVPGELFF
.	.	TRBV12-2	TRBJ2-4	TGTGCAAGTCGCTTAGGCTCGTGTCTAGCCAAAAACATTCAGTACTTC	CASRLGSCLAKNIQYF
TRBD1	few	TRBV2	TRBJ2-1	TGTGCCAGCAGTCTCCCGACAGGGACGCCCCCCTACAATGAGCAGTTCTTC	CASSLPTGTPPYNEQFF
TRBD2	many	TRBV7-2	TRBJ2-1	TGTGCCAGCAGCTTAGGGACGGGACTAGCGGGGGGGCAGTTCTTC	CASSLGTGLAGGQFF
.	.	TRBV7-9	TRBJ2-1	TGTGCCAGCAGCCCGGACCCGAGACATCAGGGGAGTGGTGAGCAGTTCTTC	CASSPDPRHQGSGEQFF
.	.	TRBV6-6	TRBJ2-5	TGTGCCAGCAGTTACTCGGGATCTCAAGAGACCCAGTACTTC	CASSYSGSQETQYF
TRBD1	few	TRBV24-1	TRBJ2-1	TGTGCCACCAGTGGTTTGGGACAGGGGGCGCGGAATGAGCAGTTCTTC	CATSGLGQGARNEQFF
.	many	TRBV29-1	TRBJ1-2	TGCAGCGTTGAGGTCCAGGGGAGAGCCTATGGCTACACCTTC	CSVEVQGRAYGYTF
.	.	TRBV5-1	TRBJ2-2	TGCGCCAGCAGCTTGGCGCGATCGAACACCGGGGAGCTGTTTTTT	CASSLARSNTGELFF
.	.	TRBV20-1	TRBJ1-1	TGCAGTGCTAGCCTCCCGGGGGTACCGACTGAAGCTTTCTTT	CSASLPGVPTEAFF
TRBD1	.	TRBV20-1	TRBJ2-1	TGCAGTGCTAGCCCGGGACAGGGAGGCAATGAGCAGTTCTTC	CSASPGQGGNEQFF
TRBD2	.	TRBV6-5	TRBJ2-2	TGTGCCAGCAGTTACTCGACTAGCGGGTGGGGGGAGCTGTTTTTT	CASSYSTSGWGELFF
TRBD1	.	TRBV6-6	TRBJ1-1	TGTGCCAGCAGGTATACAGGGGAAACTGAAGCTTTCTTT	CASRYTGETEAFF
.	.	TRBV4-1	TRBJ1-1	TGCGCCAGCAGCCAATCCGGGGGCCGAGGAGTGAACACTGAAGCTTTCTTT	CASSQSGGRGVNTEAFF
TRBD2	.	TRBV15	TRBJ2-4	TGTGCCACCAGCAGAGATCAGCGGGGCCCGGGGTACTTC	CATSRDQRGPGYF
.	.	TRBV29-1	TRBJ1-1	TGCAGCGTTAATTCAGGGAACACTGAAGCTTTCTTT	CSVNSGNTEAFF
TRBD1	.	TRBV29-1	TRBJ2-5	TGCAGCGTTGAAGTTGACAGGGCCTCTCCCCAGTACTTC	CSVEVDRASPQYF
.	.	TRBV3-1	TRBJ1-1	TGTGCCAGCAGCCCCGTGATGATGAACACTGAAGCTTTCTTT	CASSPVMMNTEAFF
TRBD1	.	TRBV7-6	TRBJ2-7	TGTGCCAGCAGCTGGGATCCCGGGACAGGGCCGTTCGAGCAGTACTTC	CASSWDPGTGPFEQYF
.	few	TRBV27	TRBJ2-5	TGTGCCAGCAGTCCCGCCGGAGGGGTAGGGCAGACCCAGTACTTC	CASSPAGGVGQTQYF
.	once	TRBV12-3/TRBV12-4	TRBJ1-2	TGTGCCAGCAGCCCACTGGGGCATGGCTACACCTTC	CASSPLGHGYTF
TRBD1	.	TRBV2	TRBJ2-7	TGTGCCAGCTCACCCGGGACAGGGGTTGCCTTC	CASSPGTGVAF
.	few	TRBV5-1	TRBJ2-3	TGCGCCAGCAGCTTGGGGACACCTAGCACAGATACGCAGTATTTT	CASSLGTPSTDTQYF
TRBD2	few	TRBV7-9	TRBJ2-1	TGTGCCAGCAGCCCACACTCGGGCAGCGGGAAAAGGTACAATGAGCAGTTCTTC	CASSPHSGSGKRYNEQFF
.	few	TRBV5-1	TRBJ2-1	TGCGCCAGCACTAATGCCGGTGAGGGTGAGCAGTTCTTC	CASTNAGEGEQFF
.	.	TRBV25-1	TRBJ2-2	TGTGCCAGCAGAGAAACTGACAGAACCGGGGAGCTGTTTTTT	CASRETDRTGELFF
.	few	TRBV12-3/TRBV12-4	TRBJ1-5	TGTGCCAGCAGTTTTCGGGCCGCTAGCAATCAGCCCCAGCATTTT	CASSFRAASNQPQHF
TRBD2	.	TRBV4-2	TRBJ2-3	TGTGCCAGCAGCCAAGATAGTATACGGGGGGGCGGGACAGATACGCAGTATTTT	CASSQDSIRGGGTDTQYF
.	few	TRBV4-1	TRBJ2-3	TGCGCCAGCAGCCAAGAGGGAGGGGGCGGCACAGATACGCAGTATTTT	CASSQEGGGGTDTQYF
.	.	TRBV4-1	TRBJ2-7	TGCGCCAGCAGCCAAGCCCCCCCTTCCGAGCAGTACTTC	CASSQAPPSEQYF
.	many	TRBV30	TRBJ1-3	TGTGCCTGGAGTTTCCTTGGGCTGACGGCTGGAAACACCATATATTTT	CAWSFLGLTAGNTIYF
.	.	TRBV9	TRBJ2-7	TGTGCCAGCAGTCCCGGTCGAGATGAGCAGTACTTC	CASSPGRDEQYF
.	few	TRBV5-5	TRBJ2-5	TGTGCCAGCAGCTTGGGACCTTTAGGCAAAGGACCCCAAGAGACCCAGTACTTC	CASSLGPLGKGPQETQYF
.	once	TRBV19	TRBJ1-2	TGTGCCAGTAGTATACAGGGAGGAGGCTATGGCTACACCTTC	CASSIQGGGYGYTF
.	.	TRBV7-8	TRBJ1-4	TGTGCCAGCAGCTCGAGGGGCCTCGAAGAAGAAAAACTGTTTTTT	CASSSRGLEEEKLFF
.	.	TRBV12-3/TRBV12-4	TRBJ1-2	TGTGCCAGCAGTTTACTTTATGGTGGCTACACCTTC	CASSLLYGGYTF
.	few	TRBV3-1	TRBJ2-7	TGTGCCAGCAGCCAGATAGGGAAGAACGAGCAGTACTTC	CASSQIGKNEQYF
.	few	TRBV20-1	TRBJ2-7	TGCAGTGCTAGCTCGGCGGTTAGCTCCTACGAGCAGTACTTC	CSASSAVSSYEQYF
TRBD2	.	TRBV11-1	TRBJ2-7	TGTGCCAGCAGCCCCGGGAGGGGACTAGCGGCCTACGAGCAGTACTTC	CASSPGRGLAAYEQYF
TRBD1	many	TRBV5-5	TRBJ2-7	TGTGCCAGCAGCTCAGCCGGGACAGGGTCCTACGAGCAGTACTTC	CASSSAGTGSYEQYF
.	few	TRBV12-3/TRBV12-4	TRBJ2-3	TGTGCCAGCAGTTTTAATATCGGGGGGCCAGTCACAGATACGCAGTATTTT	CASSFNIGGPVTDTQYF
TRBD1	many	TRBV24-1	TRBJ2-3	TGTGCCACCGAAGGACAGGGAAGCACAGATACGCAGTATTTT	CATEGQGSTDTQYF
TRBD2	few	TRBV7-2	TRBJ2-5	TGTGCCAGCAGCTTTAGCGGGAGAAGACCTCAAGAGACCCAGTACTTC	CASSFSGRRPQETQYF